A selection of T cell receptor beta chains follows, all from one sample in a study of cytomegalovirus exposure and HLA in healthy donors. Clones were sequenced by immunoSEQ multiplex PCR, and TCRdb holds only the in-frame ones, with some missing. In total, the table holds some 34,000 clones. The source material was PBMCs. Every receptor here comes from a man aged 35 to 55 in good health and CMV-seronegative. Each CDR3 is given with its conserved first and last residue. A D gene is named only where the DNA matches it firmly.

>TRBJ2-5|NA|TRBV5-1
CASSLLAVQETQYF
TGCGCCAGCAGCTTGTTAGCGGTACAAGAGACCCAGTACTTC
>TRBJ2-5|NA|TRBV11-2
CASSLADSSLAQYF
TGTGCCAGCAGCTTAGCCGACAGTTCCTTGGCCCAGTACTTC
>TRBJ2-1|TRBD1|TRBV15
CATSRGPGEGTGGRFF
TGTGCCACCAGCAGAGGTCCCGGAGAAGGGACAGGGGGGAGGTTCTTC
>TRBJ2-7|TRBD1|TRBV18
CASSPWRRQGDEQYF
TGTGCCAGCTCACCCTGGAGGAGACAGGGGGACGAGCAGTACTTC
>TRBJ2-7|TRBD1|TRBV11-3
CASSIGTAYEQYF
TGTGCCAGCAGCATCGGGACAGCCTACGAGCAGTACTTC
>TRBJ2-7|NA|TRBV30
CAWSETVTTYEQYF
TGTGCCTGGAGTGAGACAGTGACCACCTACGAGCAGTACTTC
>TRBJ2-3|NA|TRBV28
CASSSWEGADTQYF
TGTGCCAGCAGTTCCTGGGAGGGGGCAGATACGCAGTATTTT
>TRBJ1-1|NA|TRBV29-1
CSSIRTGEAFF
TGCAGCTCGATTCGCACAGGTGAAGCTTTCTTT
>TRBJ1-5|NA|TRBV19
CASSIGRVNGNQPQHF
TGTGCCAGTAGTATAGGCAGGGTAAATGGCAATCAGCCCCAGCATTTT
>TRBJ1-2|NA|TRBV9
CASSSGGQNYGYTF
TGTGCCAGCAGCTCCGGAGGACAGAACTATGGCTACACCTTC
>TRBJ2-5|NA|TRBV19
CASSSLQQETQYF
TGTGCCAGTAGTAGCTTGCAGCAAGAGACCCAGTACTTC
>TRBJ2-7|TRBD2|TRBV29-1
CSVLTTSGRALEQYF
TGCAGCGTACTTACCACTAGCGGGAGGGCCCTCGAGCAGTACTTC
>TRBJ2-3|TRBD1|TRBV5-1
CASSPGQGTDKQYF
TGCGCCAGCAGCCCCGGACAGGGCACAGATAAGCAGTATTTT
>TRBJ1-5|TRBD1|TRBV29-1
CSVLQGANQPQHF
TGCAGCGTTCTACAGGGGGCCAATCAGCCCCAGCATTTT
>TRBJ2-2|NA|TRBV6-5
CASSSRDGANTGELFF
TGTGCCAGCAGTTCGCGGGACGGTGCGAACACCGGGGAGCTGTTTTTT
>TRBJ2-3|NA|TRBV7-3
CASSSTRDSTQYF
TGTGCCAGCAGCTCGACCCGGGACTCAACGCAGTATTTT
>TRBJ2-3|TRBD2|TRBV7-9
CASSPRPGLAGGYTQYF
TGTGCCAGCAGCCCCAGACCGGGACTAGCGGGGGGTTATACGCAGTATTTT
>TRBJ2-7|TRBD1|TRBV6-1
CASSQPGQGRYEQYF
TGTGCCAGCAGCCAACCGGGACAGGGGCGCTACGAGCAGTACTTC
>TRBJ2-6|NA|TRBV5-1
CASSFGSTSGANVPTF
TGCGCCAGCAGCTTCGGGTCGACCTCTGGGGCCAACGTCCCGACTTTC
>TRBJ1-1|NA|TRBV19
CASSSALRENTEAFF
TGTGCCAGTAGTTCCGCCCTCAGGGAGAACACTGAAGCTTTCTTT
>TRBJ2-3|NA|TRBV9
CASSVGLAELSDTQYF
TGTGCCAGCAGCGTAGGGTTAGCGGAACTTTCAGATACGCAGTATTTT
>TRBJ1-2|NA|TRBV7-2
CASSLNYGYTF
TGTGCCAGCAGCCTGAACTATGGCTACACCTTC
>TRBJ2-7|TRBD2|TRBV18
CASSRVAGGGHEQYF
TGTGCCAGCTCCCGAGTAGCGGGAGGAGGACACGAGCAGTACTTC
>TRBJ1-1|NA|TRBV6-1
CASMRAVNTEAFF
TGTGCCAGCATGCGGGCCGTGAACACTGAAGCTTTCTTT
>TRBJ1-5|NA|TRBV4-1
CASSQDSVNQPQHF
TGCGCCAGCAGCCAAGACTCCGTAAATCAGCCCCAGCATTTT
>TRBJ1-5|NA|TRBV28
CASTPYLSGNQPQHF
TGTGCCAGCACCCCCTACCTTTCGGGCAATCAGCCCCAGCATTTT
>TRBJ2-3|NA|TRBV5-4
CASSTGLRVDTQYF
TGTGCCAGCAGCACGGGACTTCGCGTAGATACGCAGTATTTT
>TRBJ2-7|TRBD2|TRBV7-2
CASSPLTVSSGGSYEQYF
TGTGCCAGCAGCCCCCTTACCGTCTCTAGCGGGGGCTCCTACGAGCAGTACTTC
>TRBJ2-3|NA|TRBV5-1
CASTEVGRTDTQYF
TGCGCCAGCACAGAAGTGGGGCGCACAGATACGCAGTATTTT
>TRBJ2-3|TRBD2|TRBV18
CASSPGGTDTQYF
TGTGCCAGCTCACCCGGGGGGACAGATACGCAGTATTTT
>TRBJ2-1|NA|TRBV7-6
CASSFVGANNEQFF
TGTGCCAGCAGCTTTGTTGGGGCTAACAATGAGCAGTTCTTC
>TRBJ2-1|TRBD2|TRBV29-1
CSVYPGLAADRAYNEQFF
TGCAGCGTTTATCCGGGACTAGCGGCAGACCGGGCCTACAATGAGCAGTTCTTC
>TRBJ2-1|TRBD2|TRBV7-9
CASSLADLAGSGNEQFF
TGTGCCAGCAGCTTAGCTGATCTAGCGGGAAGCGGCAATGAGCAGTTCTTC
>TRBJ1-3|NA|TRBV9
CASSVDSSGNTIYF
TGTGCCAGCAGCGTTGACAGTTCTGGAAACACCATATATTTT
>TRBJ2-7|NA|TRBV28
CAARTSSSSYEQYF
TGTGCCGCCCGGACTTCGTCAAGCTCCTACGAGCAGTACTTC
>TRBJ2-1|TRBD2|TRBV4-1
CASSQGVSGTSGMDEQFF
TGCGCCAGCAGCCAAGGAGTTTCAGGGACTAGCGGGATGGATGAGCAGTTCTTC
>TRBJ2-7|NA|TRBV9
CASSPGGIGYEQYF
TGTGCCAGCAGCCCAGGGGGGATAGGGTACGAGCAGTACTTC
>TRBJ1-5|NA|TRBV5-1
CASSLGSAGEPQHF
TGCGCCAGCAGCTTGGGGTCGGCGGGGGAGCCCCAGCATTTT
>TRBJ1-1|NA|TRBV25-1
CASSLNTEAFF
TGTGCCAGCTCCTTGAACACTGAAGCTTTCTTT
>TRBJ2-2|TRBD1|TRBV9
CASSIGQGRTGELFF
TGTGCCAGCAGCATAGGACAGGGTAGGACCGGGGAGCTGTTTTTT
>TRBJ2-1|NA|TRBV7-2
CASGTGGSGIDSYNEQFF
TGTGCCAGCGGCACCGGGGGTAGCGGAATAGACTCCTACAATGAGCAGTTCTTC
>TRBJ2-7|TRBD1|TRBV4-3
CASSQASGTGVSSYEQYF
TGCGCCAGCAGCCAAGCCTCGGGGACAGGGGTTAGCTCCTACGAGCAGTACTTC
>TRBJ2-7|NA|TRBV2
CASRKDSRSAYEQYF
TGTGCCAGCAGGAAGGACTCTAGGAGCGCCTACGAGCAGTACTTC
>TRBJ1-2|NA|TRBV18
CASSLTEDYGYTF
TGTGCCAGCTCACTTACAGAAGACTATGGCTACACCTTC
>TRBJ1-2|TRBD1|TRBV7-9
CASRGTGDGYTF
TGTGCCAGCAGGGGGACAGGGGATGGCTACACCTTC
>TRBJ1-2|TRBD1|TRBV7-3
CASSLTAGGGGYTF
TGTGCCAGCAGCTTAACGGCAGGGGGCGGTGGCTACACCTTC
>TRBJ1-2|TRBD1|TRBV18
CASSPEVNRGLGGYTF
TGTGCCAGCTCACCCGAAGTCAACAGGGGTCTGGGTGGCTACACCTTC
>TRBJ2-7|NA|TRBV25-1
CASSQQEVLSYEQYF
TGTGCCAGCAGCCAACAAGAGGTCTTATCCTACGAGCAGTACTTC
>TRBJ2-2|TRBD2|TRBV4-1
CASSLAGVGELFF
TGCGCCAGCAGCCTCGCGGGAGTAGGGGAGCTGTTTTTT
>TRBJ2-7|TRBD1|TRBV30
CAWSVVGQGANEQYF
TGTGCCTGGAGTGTAGTGGGACAGGGGGCCAACGAGCAGTACTTC
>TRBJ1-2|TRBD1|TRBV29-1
CSVTQGAYGYTF
TGCAGCGTGACACAGGGGGCGTATGGCTACACCTTC
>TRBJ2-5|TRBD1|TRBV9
CASSLLQGAGETQYF
TGTGCCAGCAGCTTACTACAGGGGGCCGGGGAGACCCAGTACTTC
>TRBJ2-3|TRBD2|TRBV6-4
CASSPLAGETDTQYF
TGTGCCAGCAGTCCTCTAGCGGGAGAGACAGATACGCAGTATTTT
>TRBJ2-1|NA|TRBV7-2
CASSLIQGPYNEQFF
TGTGCCAGCAGCCTAATACAGGGTCCCTACAATGAGCAGTTCTTC
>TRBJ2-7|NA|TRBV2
CASSSFPYEQYF
TGTGCCAGCAGTTCCTTCCCCTACGAGCAGTACTTC
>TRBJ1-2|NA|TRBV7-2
CASSPSIQGMNNYGYTF
TGTGCCAGCAGCCCTAGCATACAGGGCATGAATAACTATGGCTACACCTTC